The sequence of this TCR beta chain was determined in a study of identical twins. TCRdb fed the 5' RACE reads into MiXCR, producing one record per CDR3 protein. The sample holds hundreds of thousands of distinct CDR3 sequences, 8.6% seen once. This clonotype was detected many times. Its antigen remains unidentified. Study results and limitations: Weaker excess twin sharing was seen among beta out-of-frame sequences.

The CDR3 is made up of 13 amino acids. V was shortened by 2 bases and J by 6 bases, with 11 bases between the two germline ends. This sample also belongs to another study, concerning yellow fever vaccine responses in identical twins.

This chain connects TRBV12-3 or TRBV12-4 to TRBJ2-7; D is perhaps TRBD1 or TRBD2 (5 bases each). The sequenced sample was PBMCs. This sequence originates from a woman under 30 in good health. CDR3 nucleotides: TGTGCCAGCAGTTTAAAGGGGAGTATCGAGCAGTACTTC. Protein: CASSLKGSIEQYF.